This entry concerns a single T cell receptor beta chain. This clonotype was seen ten or more times. The antigen this receptor binds is unknown. No base quality values were provided; no much bigger clone lies one nucleotide off. Instrument on record: Illumina NovaSeq 6000. TCR cDNA was made using 5'RACE template switching, a step that added a universal primer site and unique molecular identifiers. Priming for cDNA synthesis came from both the TCR alpha and TCR beta constant segments. Library amplification used two PCR steps, and the second PCR step added sample barcodes and sequencing adapters. Libraries were sequenced on Illumina HiSeq 2500 (2x100 bp) or NovaSeq (2x150 bp). The original methods were these. MIGEC handled demultiplexing of reads and collapsing into UMI consensus sequences, while MiXCR performed V(D)J alignment. Clonotypes responding to the vaccine were identified with edgeR on replicate PBMC samples, with the criteria of FDR below 0.01 and a log2 fold change above 5 up to day 15. Each bulk clonotype was labeled CD4 or CD8 based on which sequenced repertoire, CD4 or CD8, contained the clonotype at higher abundance. The public reads were reprocessed in TCRdb via fastp at Q25 and MiXCR, keeping in-frame beta chains. Each record represents a unique CDR3 protein, reported with the most common genes and DNA among its rows. It is TCRdb's table, rather than the study itself, that gives the V and J calls and clone size. The sample includes more than 300,000 distinct CDR3 sequences, with roughly 4.3% observed a single time. Together, the top ten hold approximately 19% of the sample.

These data come from a study of T cells after yellow fever vaccination (dated by TCRdb to 2018 to 2020). Regarding the research as a whole: Libraries from fractions with low cell numbers were prepared with the SMART-Seq v4 Ultra Low Input RNA kit. Bulk PBMC replicates and cell subsets were isolated from blood drawn at multiple timepoints before and after both primary and secondary immunization. Two healthy male donors, one aged 18 to 30 and one aged 30 to 39 years, were included in the cohort. To follow T-cell clones before and after both primary and booster YFV17D yellow fever vaccination, bulk TCR alpha and beta repertoires underwent longitudinal sequencing. General study outcomes and caveats: Compared with the primary T-cell response, the secondary T-cell response was weaker but faster, peaking on day 5 rather than day 15. Only two donors were included in the study, so the extent to which the findings can be generalized is limited. Because abundant contaminating clonotypes from the bulk population could be contained in FACS-sorted repertoires, computational filtering was required. After the booster, most of the clones that had expanded following primary vaccination were detected again (about 95% of CD4 and more than 85% of CD8), which suggests that memory was broadly maintained. A small fraction of clonotypes appeared in both the CD4 and CD8 compartments, likely as a result of convergent recombination.

This specimen's treatment or condition label, per the study, means: live attenuated yellow fever vaccine strain. At each blood-draw timepoint, two biological replicates of bulk PBMCs were obtained. PBMCs were isolated from peripheral blood using a standard Ficoll-Paque protocol. TriZol was used to extract RNA from bulk PBMCs, from CD4 and CD8 fractions, and from dextramer-positive and dextramer-negative fractions. A distance of 13 bases separates the germline ends of V and J, which lose 1 base and 15 bases respectively. The CDR3 sequence holds 12 residues, the cysteine and phenylalanine included. Solely the CDR3 DNA is kept, with 36 bases framed from the first base. Taken from the germline V gene, the CDR1 and CDR2 loops are SGHTA and FQGNSA.

Recombination connected TRBV7-2 to TRBJ2-1; 7 matching bases give a weak D call of TRBD2. This clonotype was sampled from a man in his late teens or twenties who received the YFV17D yellow fever vaccine. Specimen: PBMCs, collected 15 days after the yellow fever booster vaccination. The CDR3 corresponds to CASSLEGGYRFF. The sequenced DNA is TGTGCCAGCAGCTTAGAGGGGGGGTATCGGTTCTTC.